This T cell receptor beta chain was recorded in a study of PD-L1 blockade in urothelial cancer. Time point specified: pretreatment peripheral blood. TCRdb's copy holds only in-frame clones and misses some; the assay was immunoSEQ multiplex PCR. Among 65,000 to 80,000 clones listed, 90% were seen once. This CDR3 has 14 residues. Germline V gene sequence: CDR1 SNHLY, CDR2 FYNNEI. With 6 bases clipped from V and 7 bases from J, the junction kept 5 bases outside the gene matches. The V gene is TRBV2, the J gene TRBJ1-4, with 10 bases aligning to TRBD1. The TCR was taken from a man between 65 and 85 years old with urothelial cancer. This specimen consisted of PBMCs, obtained around atezolizumab (anti-PD-L1) treatment. The CDR3 loop is CASRRTGGFEKLFF. CDR3 DNA sequence: TGTGCCAGCAGGAGGACAGGGGGTTTTGAAAAACTGTTTTTT.